The table lists the clone carrying this T cell receptor (beta chain) with a count of one. This sample is drawn from a study of sequential checkpoint blockade in melanoma. Study background: Arm A got nivolumab then ipilimumab; arm B the reverse, 1:1. Each arm's sequence ended with maintenance nivolumab.

Treatment reported: randomized to nivolumab then ipilimumab (arm A) or the reverse (arm B). DNA-damaging chemotherapy had not been given to any patient beforehand. Sorted cells were live CD3+CD8+, lacking CD19 and CD56, from PBMCs. Profiling relied on immunoSEQ multiplex PCR, and the TCRdb table lists in-frame clones only, not all of them. The sample lists 30,000 to 35,000 clones; approximately 82% were seen once. CDR3 length equals 13 residues. Per germline, CDR1 LNHDA and CDR2 SQIVND (reference sequence). The V end lost 3 bases, the J end lost 3 bases, and 8 bases lay between the germline ends. This TCR was recovered from a human donor with melanoma. The material sequenced was CD8+ T cells sorted from blood (inferred from file names), taken from a patient given nivolumab and ipilimumab in sequence. This rearrangement joins TRBV19 to TRBJ1-1; possible D gene TRBD1, 5 bases. CDR3 amino acids: CASSIGADTEAFF. The CDR3 coding sequence is TGTGCCAGTAGTATTGGGGCAGACACTGAAGCTTTCTTT.